This T cell receptor (beta chain) was retrieved from a study of radiation and T cells in renal cell carcinoma. Looked up from germline, CDR1 is MNHNS and CDR2 is SASEGT. The CDR3 totals 15 residues. V gave up 5 bases and J gave up 5 bases, with 18 bases separating them. Time point in this sample: blood 4 weeks post-SBRT, at nephrectomy. The treatment was: 15 Gy SBRT to primary tumor, nephrectomy 4 weeks later. TCRdb's table, derived via immunoSEQ multiplex PCR, lists solely in-frame clones and lacks some. The sample includes around 77,000 clones, approximately 87% seen only once; the top ten take under 2.5%.

The chain recombines TRBV6-1 with TRBJ2-5, with D hard to call. The source was blood, collected from a patient whose treatment included radiotherapy and nephrectomy. The sequence was collected from a woman aged 60-75 years with renal cell carcinoma. The CDR3 region has the DNA TGTGCCAGCAGTCCCACGGTCCTCGAAGGGGAGACCCAGTACTTC. This codes for CASSPTVLEGETQYF.